The 10 T cell receptor beta chains presented below share a single source sample, sequenced in a study of regulatory T cells in long-lasting Graves disease. Documented time point: newly diagnosed GD, antithyroid drugs for less than 3 months. Isolated PBMC RNA provided the starting material for the TCR library. According to the study, TCR beta libraries were built with iRepertoire HTBI primers and CDR3-region Arm-PCR. Using its own MiXCR run on the multiplex PCR reads, TCRdb lists one record per CDR3 protein. The sample records over 500,000 distinct CDR3 sequences, about 16% being singletons. This same sample was also part of a study on T cells in Graves' hyperthyroidism and ophthalmopathy.

The sample consisted of peripheral blood mononuclear cells (PBMCs), taken at new diagnosis, from a patient treated with antithyroid drugs. The origin of the receptors is a man between 18 and 35 years old with Graves disease.

This clonotype has a count of ten or more. Here the CDR3 reads CASSLTGGGLNTEAFF. The CDR3 DNA follows: TGTGCCAGCAGCCTGACAGGGGGCGGGTTGAACACTGAAGCTTTCTTT. The J gene is TRBJ1-1, the V gene TRBV3-1; 10 bases are shared with TRBD1. The junction had 5 bases not matched to a gene; V was cut back by 4 bases and J by 0 bases. Germline CDR1 is LGHDT and CDR2 is YNNKEL (reference sequence). The CDR3 covers 16 residues.

This clonotype was picked up many times. CDR3 DNA sequence: TGTGCCAGCCGACGGGTGGGGACAGCGAACACCGGGGAGCTGTTTTTT. Amino acid sequence: CASRRVGTANTGELFF. The V call is TRBV12-3 or TRBV12-4, the J call TRBJ2-2, with 7 bases that match TRBD1. The CDR3 spans 16 residues. J gave up 0 bases and V 8 bases, and 9 bases lay outside the gene matches.

This clonotype was seen repeatedly, ten times or more. Here the CDR3 DNA reads TGTGCCAGCAGCTTGGGGGGAGGGGCAGATACGCAGTATTTT. Translation: CASSLGGGADTQYF. The chain employs TRBV7-9 and TRBJ2-3; TRBD2 matches at 7 bases. The V gene's germline CDR1 is SEHNR and CDR2 FQNEAQ (reference sequence). V shed 3 bases, J shed 4 bases, and the junction held 4 bases outside the gene matches. This CDR3 comprises 14 residues. Full variable domain (missing parts from reference TRBV7-9 and TRBJ2-3): DTGVSQNPRHKITKRGQNVTFRCDPISEHNRLYWYRQTLGQGPEFLTYFQNEAQLEKSRLLSDRFSAERPKGSFSTLEIQRTEQGDSAMYLCASSLGGGADTQYFGPGTRLTVL.

This clonotype was recorded at least ten times. The gene calls are TRBV28 and TRBJ1-1; D remains ambiguous. This CDR3 region has 11 residues. V lost 6 bases, J lost 8 bases, and 10 bases lay in between. Germline-derived CDR1 and CDR2 are MDHEN and SYDVKM. The CDR3 spells CASSPAGEAFF. CDR3 coding DNA: TGTGCCAGCAGCCCGGCGGGGGAAGCTTTCTTT.

This clonotype was found many times. The V and J genes are TRBV12-3 or TRBV12-4 and TRBJ2-7; D possibly corresponds to TRBD1 (7 bases). This CDR3 has 15 amino acids. The germline V and J ends were trimmed by 5 bases and 2 bases, with 16 bases remaining between them. CDR3 region: CASSLPGDSTYEQYF. The CDR3 DNA follows: TGTGCCAGCAGTCTCCCGGGGGACAGTACCTACGAGCAGTACTTC.

In this sample, this clonotype turned up a few times. The chain carries TRBV3-1 and TRBJ1-6; D not certain. V shed 5 bases and J shed 5 bases, with 10 bases lying between them. The CDR3 runs 14 residues. CDR1 LGHDT and CDR2 YNNKEL come from the germline V gene (reference sequence). CDR3 sequence (DNA): TGTGCCAGCAGCTGGCGCGTGGATAATTCACCCCTCCACTTT. Its translation is CASSWRVDNSPLHF.

This clonotype was seen many times. The rearrangement joins TRBV28 to TRBJ2-5; D call uncertain. Per germline, CDR1 MDHEN and CDR2 SYDVKM. CDR3 length: 15 amino acids. Trimming removed 2 bases at V and 1 base at J, with 11 bases between. The CDR3 coding sequence is TGTGCCAGCAGTTTAGAGCTCCCCCTCCAAGAGACCCAGTACTTC. Protein: CASSLELPLQETQYF.

V usage is TRBV11-2 and J usage is TRBJ2-3, with 8 bases fitting TRBD2. This CDR3 comprises 17 residues. Germline V lookup: CDR1 SGHAT, CDR2 FQNNGV. Trimming removed 4 bases from V and 2 bases from J; junction bases left unmatched: 11. Here the CDR3 DNA reads TGTGCCAGCAGCTCGAAAGAACTAGCGGCACTCACAGATACGCAGTATTTT. This sequence encodes CASSSKELAALTDTQYF.

This chain uses TRBV14 with TRBJ1-2; D is perhaps TRBD1 (6 bases). This CDR3 is built from 16 residues. V lost 4 bases and J lost 6, with 21 bases in between. Germline loops: CDR1 SGHDN, CDR2 FVKESK. CDR3 in DNA: TGTGCCAGCAGCCCCCCAGGGGCGCTCAGGAGGGATGGCTACACCTTC. Amino acids: CASSPPGALRRDGYTF.

The chain carries TRBV7-6 and TRBJ2-2; D is possibly TRBD2 (5 bases). This CDR3 is built from 20 residues. Trimming took off 1 base at V and 0 bases at J, with 21 bases between the two ends. The germline V gene encodes CDR1 SGHVS and CDR2 FNYEAQ. This chain's CDR3 is CASSLVTPRALGSNTGELFF. The CDR3 DNA reads TGTGCCAGCAGCTTAGTTACCCCTCGGGCACTAGGATCGAACACCGGGGAGCTGTTTTTT. The full variable domain, in which reference TRBV7-6 and TRBJ2-2 provide the parts outside the CDR3, is GAGVSQSPRYKVTKRGQDVALRCDPISGHVSLYWYRQALGQGPEFLTYFNYEAQQDKSGLPNDRFSAERPEGSISTLTIQRTEQRDSAMYRCASSLVTPRALGSNTGELFFGEGSRLTVL.